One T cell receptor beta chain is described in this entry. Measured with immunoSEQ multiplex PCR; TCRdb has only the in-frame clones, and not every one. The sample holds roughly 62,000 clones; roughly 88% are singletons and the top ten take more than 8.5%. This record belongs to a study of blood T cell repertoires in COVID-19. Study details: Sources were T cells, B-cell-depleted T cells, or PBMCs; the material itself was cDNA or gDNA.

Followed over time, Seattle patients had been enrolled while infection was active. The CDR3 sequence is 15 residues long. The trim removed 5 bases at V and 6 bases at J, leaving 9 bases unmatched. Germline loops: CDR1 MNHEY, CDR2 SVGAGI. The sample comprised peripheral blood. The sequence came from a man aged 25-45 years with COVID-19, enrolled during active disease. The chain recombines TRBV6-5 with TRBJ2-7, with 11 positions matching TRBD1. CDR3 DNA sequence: TGTGCCAGCAGTATGTCCGGGACAGGGGGAGGCGAGCAGTACTTC. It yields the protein CASSMSGTGGGEQYF.